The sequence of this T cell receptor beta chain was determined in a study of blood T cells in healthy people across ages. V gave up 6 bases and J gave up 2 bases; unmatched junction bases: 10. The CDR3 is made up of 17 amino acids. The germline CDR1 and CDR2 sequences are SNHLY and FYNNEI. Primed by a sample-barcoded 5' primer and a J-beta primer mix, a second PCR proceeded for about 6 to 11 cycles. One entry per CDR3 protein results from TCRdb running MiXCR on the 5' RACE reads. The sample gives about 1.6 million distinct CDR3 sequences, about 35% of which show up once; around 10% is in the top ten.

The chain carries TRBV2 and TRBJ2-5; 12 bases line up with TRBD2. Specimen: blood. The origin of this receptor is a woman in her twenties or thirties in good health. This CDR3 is CASSGETSGGLQETQYF. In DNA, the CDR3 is TGTGCCAGCAGCGGAGAGACTAGCGGGGGACTTCAAGAGACCCAGTACTTC.